These 28 T cell receptor beta chains were all obtained from the same sample, sequenced in a study of cytomegalovirus exposure and HLA in healthy donors. Researchers ran the PCR with 60 Vbeta and 13 Jbeta primers. Assay: immunoSEQ multiplex PCR; the TCRdb copy retains only in-frame clones and omits some. The clone table shows about 130,000 clones, with the ten largest holding under 2.5%. Sequencing input: PBMCs. These TCRs come from a man aged 35 to 55 in good health and CMV-seronegative.

The J gene is TRBJ1-1, the V gene TRBV5-1; D gene ambiguous. V was pared by 2 bases and J by 2 bases, with 10 bases between. This CDR3 region has 14 residues. Looked up from germline, CDR1 is SGHRS and CDR2 is YFSETQ. DNA for the CDR3: TGCGCCAGCAGCTTAGATGGAGGAAACACTGAAGCTTTCTTT. It is translated as CASSLDGGNTEAFF.

This rearrangement joins TRBV5-5 to TRBJ2-7; possibly TRBD1 for D (5 bases). The CDR3 consists of 15 residues. V lost 4 bases and J lost 3, with 17 bases in between. Germline CDR1 SGHKS, CDR2 YYEKEE (reference sequence). CDR3 DNA sequence: TGTGCCAGCAGCCCCCGGGCAGGGCTAAACTACGAGCAGTACTTC. This sequence encodes CASSPRAGLNYEQYF.

V is TRBV4-3 and J is TRBJ2-2, with unresolved D. The CDR3 length is 14 residues. Germline V gene data show CDR1 as LGHNA and CDR2 as YSLEER. The ends were cut back, 3 bases at V and 4 bases at J, with 9 bases in the middle. Here the CDR3 DNA reads TGCGCCAGCAGCCACCGAGAGTTCACCGGGGAGCTGTTTTTT. This codes for CASSHREFTGELFF.

The rearrangement uses TRBV6-5 and TRBJ2-5; D unclear. Trimming cost V 0 bases and J 5 bases, with 10 bases left between them. The CDR3 is 14 amino acids. Germline loops: CDR1 MNHEY, CDR2 SVGAGI. The CDR3 reads CASSYSILAETQYF. The CDR3 coding sequence is TGTGCCAGCAGTTACTCGATCCTCGCGGAGACCCAGTACTTC.

V is TRBV11-3 and J is TRBJ2-7; weak D call: TRBD1 (6 bases). The CDR3 sequence is 14 residues long. V lost 3 bases to trimming and J lost 7 bases, with 16 bases between them. Germline CDR1 and CDR2: SGHNT and YENEEA. In DNA form, the CDR3 reads TGTGCCAGCAGCTTCGGGACAACGTTTAAGGAGCAGTACTTC. As protein: CASSFGTTFKEQYF.

As regards this clone: Other DNA sequences in this specimen translate into the identical CDR3. The chain couples TRBV19 to TRBJ1-2; D possibly corresponds to TRBD1 (6 bases). The CDR3 is 14 residues long. V dropped 3 bases and J dropped 2 bases, with 10 bases sitting between them. Germline CDR1 is LNHDA and CDR2 is SQIVND (reference sequence). The CDR3 region has the DNA TGTGCCAGTAGTATTGGTACAGGGAACTATGGCTACACCTTC. Translation gives CASSIGTGNYGYTF. Full variable domain (missing parts from reference TRBV19 and TRBJ1-2): DGGITQSPKYLFRKEGQNVTLSCEQNLNHDAMYWYRQDPGQGLRLIYYSQIVNDFQKGDIAEGYSVSREKKESFPLTVTSAQKNPTAFYLCASSIGTGNYGYTFGSGTRLTVV.

The gene calls are TRBV28 and TRBJ1-5; no definite D call. Trimming cost V 2 bases and J 7 bases, with 9 bases left between them. Germline values: CDR1 MDHEN, CDR2 SYDVKM. The CDR3 consists of 13 residues. The CDR3 bases are TGTGCCAGCAGTTTAAGCCCCCGGCAGCCCCAGCATTTT. It translates to CASSLSPRQPQHF.

This chain connects TRBV5-6 to TRBJ1-2; D is undetermined. V was trimmed by 7 bases and J by 8 bases, leaving 15 bases between them. This CDR3 spans 12 amino acids. Germline V gene lookup returns CDR1 SGHDT and CDR2 YYEEEE. CDR3: CASAPGERGYTF. CDR3 in DNA: TGTGCCAGCGCGCCGGGAGAACGGGGCTACACCTTC.

CDR3 sequence (DNA): TGTGCCAGCAGCTTGGGCACCCCAGGTGAGCAGTACTTC. It yields the protein CASSLGTPGEQYF. This rearrangement joins TRBV5-6 to TRBJ2-7, with unresolved D. The CDR3 is made up of 13 amino acids. Germline lookup yields CDR1 SGHDT and CDR2 YYEEEE. V lost 0 bases and J 7 bases, leaving 11 bases between the germline ends.

This chain joins TRBV11-3 and TRBJ2-1; the match to TRBD2 covers 11 bases. From germline, CDR1 is SGHNT and CDR2 YENEEA. CDR3 length: 15 residues. V shed 5 bases and J 3 bases; nucleotides not matched to a gene: 3. The CDR3 DNA follows: TGTGCCAGCAGCCTAGCGGGAGGAAACTACAATGAGCAGTTCTTC. Encoded protein: CASSLAGGNYNEQFF.

V usage is TRBV28 and J usage is TRBJ2-7; TRBD1 matches at 7 bases. V shed 5 bases and J 0 bases; nucleotides not matched to a gene: 13. This CDR3 comprises 17 residues. The germline CDR1 and CDR2 sequences are MDHEN and SYDVKM. The CDR3 sequence: CASSPTGLRLSSYEQYF. In nucleotides, the CDR3 is TGTGCCAGCAGTCCGACAGGGTTACGACTAAGCTCCTACGAGCAGTACTTC.

The chain recombines TRBV5-8 with TRBJ2-7; a weak D match, TRBD2 (5 bases). Looked up from germline, CDR1 is SGHTS and CDR2 is YDEGEE. The CDR3 sequence is 14 residues long. Trimming left V 1 base short and J 2 bases short, with 10 bases between. CDR3 region: CASSLQGRPYEQYF. CDR3 bases: TGTGCCAGCAGCTTGCAAGGGAGACCCTACGAGCAGTACTTC.

V gene TRBV9 combines with J gene TRBJ2-2; D is perhaps TRBD1 (6 bases). V dropped 6 bases and J dropped 5 bases, with 17 bases sitting between them. The germline V gene has CDR1 SGDLS and CDR2 YYNGEE. The CDR3 spans 15 residues. For the CDR3, the DNA is TGTGCCAGCAACCTGCCCGGGACACGGACCGGGGAGCTGTTTTTT. Protein sequence: CASNLPGTRTGELFF. Drawing the rest from reference TRBV9 and TRBJ2-2, the complete variable domain is DSGVTQTPKHLITATGQRVTLRCSPRSGDLSVYWYQQSLDQGLQFLIQYYNGEERAKGNILERFSAQQFPDLHSELNLSSLELGDSALYFCASNLPGTRTGELFFGEGSRLTVL.

Concerning this clone: This specimen includes other DNA sequences encoding the same CDR3. The CDR3 is CASSQEARGGTEAFF. In DNA form, the CDR3 reads TGCGCCAGCAGCCAAGAGGCCCGCGGGGGGACTGAAGCTTTCTTT. The chain couples TRBV4-1 to TRBJ1-1, with TRBD1 as a possible D gene (5 bases). CDR3 length equals 15 residues. V was pared by 0 bases and J by 5 bases, with 13 bases between. Germline V lookup: CDR1 MGHRA, CDR2 YSYEKL.

The chain joins TRBV6-5 to TRBJ1-2; unclear D gene. Trimming stripped 2 bases from V and 3 bases from J, with 7 bases between. Looked up from germline, CDR1 is MNHEY and CDR2 is SVGAGI. The CDR3 consists of 13 residues. The CDR3 loop is CASSYDGDYGYTF. The CDR3 bases are TGTGCCAGCAGTTACGACGGAGACTATGGCTACACCTTC.

The V call is TRBV7-6, the J call TRBJ2-7, with TRBD2 identical over 7 bases. Germline trimming cut 8 bases from V and 6 bases from J; bases unmatched to any gene: 13. The CDR3 is 14 amino acids. Germline lookup yields CDR1 SGHVS and CDR2 FNYEAQ. CDR3 nucleotides: TGTGCCAGCCAAGCAGCGGGGTTACTAGGCGAGCAGTACTTC. This encodes CASQAAGLLGEQYF.

The rearrangement joins TRBV5-1 to TRBJ2-3; TRBD2 matches at 12 bases. CDR3 length: 16 residues. V trimming: 2 bases; J trimming: 5 bases; junction bases outside the gene matches: 6. CDR1 is SGHRS and CDR2 is YFSETQ in the germline V gene. The CDR3 spells CASSFVLLAGGDTQYF. The CDR3 coding sequence is TGCGCCAGCAGCTTCGTTCTACTAGCGGGAGGAGATACGCAGTATTTT.

The V gene is TRBV27, the J gene TRBJ2-7; D perhaps matches TRBD1 (6 bases). Germline V lookup: CDR1 MNHEY, CDR2 SMNVEV (reference sequence). Trimming took off 1 base at V and 3 bases at J, with 7 bases between the two ends. This CDR3 has 13 amino acids. The CDR3 here is CASSLLTGYEQYF. In DNA form, the CDR3 reads TGTGCCAGCAGTTTATTGACAGGCTACGAGCAGTACTTC.

The V and J genes are TRBV6-1 and TRBJ2-7; 9 bases fit TRBD1. The V gene's germline CDR1 is MNHNS and CDR2 SASEGT. This CDR3 is built from 14 residues. With 5 bases clipped from V and 4 bases from J, the junction kept 6 bases outside the gene matches. CDR3 nucleotides: TGTGCCAGCAGTACCCCCGGGACAGGGTACGAGCAGTACTTC. Translating gives CASSTPGTGYEQYF.

The genes are TRBV29-1 and TRBJ2-5, with D maybe TRBD1 (6 bases). There are 12 residues in the CDR3. V shed 6 bases and J shed 11 bases, with 19 bases lying between them. CDR1 and CDR2 (germline): SQVTM, ANQGSEA. The CDR3 is CSVLRDKGRQYF. CDR3 DNA sequence: TGCAGCGTACTACGGGACAAAGGGCGACAGTACTTC.

The chain is built from TRBV2 and TRBJ1-5; TRBD1 aligns across 8 bases. Unmatched junction bases numbered 4, after V lost 2 bases and J lost 4 bases. The CDR3 has 15 residues. The V gene's germline CDR1 is SNHLY and CDR2 FYNNEI. CDR3 in amino acids: CASSELGQDNQPQHF. CDR3 in DNA: TGTGCCAGCAGTGAACTGGGACAGGATAATCAGCCCCAGCATTTT. The variable domain in full, completed from reference TRBV2 and TRBJ1-5, reads EPEVTQTPSHQVTQMGQEVILRCVPISNHLYFYWYRQILGQKVEFLVSFYNNEISEKSEIFDDQFSVERPDGSNFTLKIRSTKLEDSAMYFCASSELGQDNQPQHFGDGTRLSIL.

This chain uses TRBV4-3 with TRBJ2-3; D unresolved. The germline gives CDR1 LGHNA, CDR2 YSLEER. The CDR3 contains 14 residues. Trimming shortened V by 1 base and J by 1 base, and 6 bases separated the two germline ends. The CDR3 spells CASSQVQGTDTQYF. In DNA, the CDR3 is TGCGCCAGCAGCCAAGTTCAGGGCACAGATACGCAGTATTTT.

The chain links TRBV6-6 to TRBJ2-7, with D perhaps matching TRBD1 (5 bases). Trimming removed 7 bases at V and 5 bases at J, with 9 bases between. The CDR3 has 11 residues. Per the germline V gene, CDR1 is MNHNY and CDR2 is SVGAGI (reference sequence). The CDR3 sequence is CASKVRDEQYF. In DNA, the CDR3 is TGTGCCAGCAAGGTCAGGGACGAGCAGTACTTC.

The rearrangement links TRBV18 to TRBJ2-7; possible D gene TRBD1, 6 bases. V lost 3 bases to trimming and J lost 0 bases, with 18 bases between them. From germline, CDR1 is KGHSH and CDR2 LQKENI. This CDR3 is 17 amino acids long. CDR3 amino acids: CASSPPCRRGGSYEQYF. The CDR3 region has the DNA TGTGCCAGCTCACCTCCCTGCCGCAGAGGGGGCTCCTACGAGCAGTACTTC.

The chain is built from TRBV6-4 and TRBJ1-5, with 9 bases that match TRBD1. The CDR3 sequence is 14 residues long. The germline V gene encodes CDR1 MRHNA and CDR2 SNTAGT. With 6 bases clipped from V and 4 bases from J, the junction kept 4 bases outside the gene matches. The CDR3 DNA sequence: TGTGCCAGCAGACCGGACAGGGGTAATCAGCCCCAGCATTTT. Translated: CASRPDRGNQPQHF.

The rearrangement joins TRBV5-1 to TRBJ2-3; 10 positions match TRBD2. From germline, CDR1 is SGHRS and CDR2 YFSETQ. V shed 6 bases and J 2 bases; nucleotides not matched to a gene: 6. The CDR3 has 15 residues. The CDR3 loop is CASNVAGGPTDTQYF. In DNA form, the CDR3 reads TGCGCCAGCAACGTAGCGGGAGGCCCCACAGATACGCAGTATTTT.

The V gene is TRBV12-5, the J gene TRBJ2-3; D is perhaps TRBD2 (5 bases). The germline V gene has CDR1 LGHNT and CDR2 FRNRAP. Trimming stripped 6 bases from V and 8 bases from J, with 12 bases between. The CDR3 length is 12 residues. The CDR3: CASGDLGGTQYF. CDR3 nucleotides: TGTGCTAGTGGGGACTTGGGTGGTACGCAGTATTTT.

This rearrangement joins TRBV10-3 to TRBJ1-1; weak D call: TRBD1 (6 bases). Germline-derived CDR1 and CDR2 are ENHRY and SYGVKD. The CDR3 has 14 amino acids. Trimming took 3 bases from V and 6 from J, leaving 14 bases between them. The CDR3 nucleotides are TGTGCCATCAGTGAAGGGGGGGCGAGCGCTGAAGCTTTCTTT. Translated, it gives CAISEGGASAEAFF.